The 20 T cell receptor beta chains in this list originate from one sample, sequenced in a study of shared clonotypes between healthy human individuals. Profiled with immunoSEQ multiplex PCR; TCRdb holds only in-frame clones, not every one. The table has some 1.5 million clones, about 96% seen once; the top ten hold approximately 1%. The source material was naive CD4+ T cells sorted from blood. Subset in this sample: CD45RA+ positively selected. Receptor source: a man aged 25-45 years in good health.

This sequence joins TRBV28 and TRBJ1-3; D gene ambiguous. Trimming took 6 bases from V and 4 from J, leaving 13 bases between them. This CDR3 has 14 amino acids. Germline loops: CDR1 MDHEN, CDR2 SYDVKM. This CDR3 reads CASRALWPGNTIYF. CDR3 in DNA: TGTGCCAGCAGGGCCCTTTGGCCAGGAAACACCATATATTTT. Based on the CDR3 plus reference TRBV28 and TRBJ1-3, the full variable domain is DVKVTQSSRYLVKRTGEKVFLECVQDMDHENMFWYRQDPGLGLRLIYFSYDVKMKEKGDIPEGYSVSREKKERFSLILESASTNQTSMYLCASRALWPGNTIYFGEGSWLTVV.

Of note for this clone: Other nucleotide sequences in the sample specify the same CDR3. The V call is TRBV14, the J call TRBJ2-7; the match to TRBD2 covers 7 bases. Unmatched junction bases numbered 2, after V lost 3 bases and J lost 3 bases. CDR1 and CDR2 (germline): SGHDN, FVKESK. This CDR3 is 13 amino acids long. The CDR3 DNA follows: TGTGCCAGCAGCCAGGGCGGGAGCTACGAGCAGTACTTC. Translation gives CASSQGGSYEQYF.

The chain recombines TRBV2 with TRBJ1-4; weak D call: TRBD1 (6 bases). Germline loops: CDR1 SNHLY, CDR2 FYNNEI. The CDR3 length is 15 residues. Trimming took off 7 bases at V and 0 bases at J, with 12 bases between the two ends. CDR3 DNA: TGTGCCAGCACCAACGACAGGACAACTAATGAAAAACTGTTTTTT. This codes for CASTNDRTTNEKLFF.

The chain links TRBV7-6 to TRBJ2-5, with D possibly TRBD2 on 6 matching bases. Trimming stripped 5 bases from V and 11 bases from J, with 18 bases between. Per the germline V gene, CDR1 is SGHVS and CDR2 is FNYEAQ. The CDR3 has 13 amino acids. As DNA, the CDR3 is TGTGCCAGCAGCCCTACAACCGGGAGTTCTCAGTACTTC. This codes for CASSPTTGSSQYF.

This clone was seen just once. The V gene is TRBV14, the J gene TRBJ2-2; no clear D gene. CDR1 and CDR2 from the germline V gene are SGHDN and FVKESK. The CDR3 is made up of 12 amino acids. V lost 4 bases, J lost 4 bases, and 4 bases lay in between. CDR3 DNA: TGTGCCAGCAGCCGGGGCACCGGGGAGCTGTTTTTT. Residues: CASSRGTGELFF.

The V gene is TRBV9, the J gene TRBJ1-2, with TRBD1 matching over 11 bases. Germline CDR1 reads SGDLS; CDR2 reads YYNGEE. The V segment lost 3 bases and the J segment 7 bases; nucleotides outside the gene matches: 5. The CDR3 totals 14 residues. For the CDR3, the DNA is TGTGCCAGCAGCGCTGGACAGGGGGCTGTTGGCTACACCTTC. Protein product: CASSAGQGAVGYTF.

For this clone: In the same sample, other DNA sequences code for this CDR3. The chain is built from TRBV14 and TRBJ2-6; D ambiguous. From germline, CDR1 is SGHDN and CDR2 FVKESK. Deletions cut 1 base from V and 4 bases from J, with 5 bases between. CDR3 size: 14 residues. For the CDR3, the DNA is TGTGCCAGCAGCCAAGTGAGCGGGGCCAACGTCCTGACTTTC. This sequence encodes CASSQVSGANVLTF.

The V and J genes are TRBV6-1 and TRBJ2-7, with 9 bases lining up with TRBD1. The germline V gene has CDR1 MNHNS and CDR2 SASEGT. The ends lost 8 bases at V and 4 bases at J; junction bases unmatched: 3. The CDR3 is made up of 12 amino acids. CDR3 region: CASGTGPYEQYF. In nucleotides, the CDR3 is TGTGCCAGCGGGACAGGGCCATACGAGCAGTACTTC.

This chain joins TRBV5-4 and TRBJ2-1; D is unclear. V lost 0 bases and J 8 bases, leaving 12 bases between the germline ends. Germline V gene lookup returns CDR1 SGHNT and CDR2 YYREEE (reference sequence). The CDR3 covers 14 residues. CDR3 nucleotides: TGTGCCAGCAGCTTGGAGGCCGAGCGTTATGAGCAGTTCTTC. It yields the protein CASSLEAERYEQFF.

The J gene is TRBJ2-4, the V gene TRBV7-9; D gene uncertain. Germline V lookup: CDR1 SEHNR, CDR2 FQNEAQ (reference sequence). The CDR3 sequence is 15 residues long. V lost 3 bases to trimming and J lost 0 bases, with 9 bases between them. The CDR3 region is CASSFGTLAKNIQYF. The CDR3 DNA follows: TGTGCCAGCAGCTTTGGCACCCTAGCCAAAAACATTCAGTACTTC.

In this sample, this clone turned up a few times. The V gene is TRBV19, the J gene TRBJ2-6; D uncertain. This CDR3 is 14 amino acids long. The ends were cut back, 1 base at V and 3 bases at J, with 4 bases in the middle. Per germline, CDR1 LNHDA and CDR2 SQIVND (reference sequence). Written as DNA, the CDR3 is TGTGCCAGTAGTATAGGGTTTGGGGCCAACGTCCTGACTTTC. This sequence encodes CASSIGFGANVLTF.

V gene TRBV19 combines with J gene TRBJ2-2, with D maybe TRBD2 (6 bases). Trimming removed 5 bases from V and 6 bases from J, with 10 bases in between. Germline lookup yields CDR1 LNHDA and CDR2 SQIVND (reference sequence). CDR3 length: 13 amino acids. CDR3: CASSWLAPGELFF. The CDR3, as DNA: TGTGCCAGTAGTTGGCTAGCGCCCGGGGAGCTGTTTTTT.

V gene TRBV10-1 combines with J gene TRBJ2-2, with 7 nucleotides matching TRBD2. V shed 4 bases and J 3 bases; nucleotides not matched to a gene: 5. CDR1 and CDR2 from the germline V gene are WNHNN and SYGVQD (reference sequence). The CDR3 consists of 15 residues. The CDR3 region has the DNA TGCGCCAGCAGTGCGGGGCGGGGGTACACCGGGGAGCTGTTTTTT. Translated, it gives CASSAGRGYTGELFF.

J is TRBJ2-7 and V is TRBV21-1. TRBV21-1 is recorded as a pseudogene. There are 17 residues in the CDR3. The CDR3 region is CASSKREGDGGTYEQYF. DNA of the CDR3: TGTGCCAGCAGCAAAAGAGAAGGGGACGGAGGAACCTACGAGCAGTACTTC.

CDR3 sequence reads: CAISWTSSSSYNEQFF. The CDR3 DNA sequence: TGTGCCATCAGTTGGACTAGCTCAAGCTCCTACAATGAGCAGTTCTTC. The gene calls are TRBV10-3 and TRBJ2-1, with 8 bases matching TRBD2. The CDR3 spans 16 residues. CDR1 ENHRY and CDR2 SYGVKD come from the germline V gene. V gave up 5 bases and J gave up 0 bases; unmatched junction bases: 6.

The chain recombines TRBV12-5 with TRBJ2-1; 12 nucleotides align to TRBD2. CDR1 is LGHNT, CDR2 FRNRAP, per germline. The CDR3 consists of 21 residues. V shed 0 bases and J 0 bases; nucleotides not matched to a gene: 12. CDR3 DNA: TGTGCTAGTGGTTTGGTTCTAGCGGGAGGGCCGACCTTGAGCTCCTACAATGAGCAGTTCTTC. Residues: CASGLVLAGGPTLSSYNEQFF.

In DNA, the CDR3 is TGTGCCAGCAGCCCTTTAGCGGGAGCTAACAATGAGCAGTTCTTC. Translation: CASSPLAGANNEQFF. This chain connects TRBV5-4 to TRBJ2-1, with 9 bases identical to TRBD2. This CDR3 has 15 amino acids. Losses at the gene ends were 4 bases for V and 5 bases for J; bases not matched to a gene: 7. The germline V gene encodes CDR1 SGHNT and CDR2 YYREEE (reference sequence).

This clone was seen just once. The chain links TRBV5-5 to TRBJ2-1, with TRBD2 identical over 7 bases. The germline V gene encodes CDR1 SGHKS and CDR2 YYEKEE (reference sequence). V was clipped by 2 bases and J by 3 bases; unmatched bases: 8. The CDR3 consists of 16 residues. This CDR3 reads CASSFTGGKIYNEQFF. CDR3 coding DNA: TGTGCCAGCAGCTTCACCGGGGGGAAGATCTACAATGAGCAGTTCTTC.

On this clone itself: Different DNA sequences within this sample yield the same CDR3. This sequence joins TRBV28 and TRBJ1-2, with TRBD1 as a possible D gene (5 bases). The V gene's germline CDR1 is MDHEN and CDR2 SYDVKM. V shed 3 bases and J shed 2 bases, with 10 bases lying between them. The CDR3 totals 14 residues. CDR3 in amino acids: CASSFLGPNYGYTF. The DNA for the CDR3 is TGTGCCAGCAGTTTTTTGGGGCCGAACTATGGCTACACCTTC.

This chain uses TRBV28 with TRBJ2-2; 7 positions agree with TRBD1. The V gene's germline CDR1 is MDHEN and CDR2 SYDVKM. CDR3 length equals 16 residues. Trimming removed 3 bases from V and 1 base from J; junction bases left unmatched: 5. The CDR3 protein is CASSFPTGQNTGELFF. CDR3 sequence (DNA): TGTGCCAGCAGTTTTCCGACAGGGCAGAACACCGGGGAGCTGTTTTTT.